This is a list of T cell receptor beta chains from one sample in a study of shared clonotypes between healthy human individuals. Method: immunoSEQ multiplex PCR; TCRdb's copy keeps in-frame clones and lacks some. The sample includes roughly 650,000 clones, around 96% of them seen just once. The sample comprised naive CD8+ T cells sorted from blood. These receptors all come from a young woman in good health. Each CDR3 is given with its conserved first and last residue. A D gene is named only where the DNA matches it firmly. Clone sizes are given selectively: once, few, many, or a class where the clone is expanded.

v_gene: TRBV27; d_gene: -; j_gene: TRBJ2-2; abundance: -; CDR3nt: TGTGCCAGCAGTCCCTTAGCAGGAGGGGTTAACCGGGAGCTGTTTTTT; CDR3aa: CASSPLAGGVNRELFF
v_gene: TRBV7-9; d_gene: -; j_gene: TRBJ2-2; abundance: -; CDR3nt: TGTGCCAGCAGCTCCTGGAACACCGGGGAGCTGTTTTTT; CDR3aa: CASSSWNTGELFF
v_gene: TRBV7-7; d_gene: TRBD2; j_gene: TRBJ2-2; abundance: -; CDR3nt: TGTGCCAGCACAGATGGGGGGGCCGGGGAGCTGTTTTTT; CDR3aa: CASTDGGAGELFF
v_gene: TRBV7-2; d_gene: -; j_gene: TRBJ2-3; abundance: -; CDR3nt: TGTGCCAGCAGCTCTCTCCTGGGGTTCGCGTTGACAGATACGCAGTATTTT; CDR3aa: CASSSLLGFALTDTQYF
v_gene: TRBV4-1; d_gene: TRBD2; j_gene: TRBJ2-2; abundance: once; CDR3nt: TGCGCCAGCAGCCCACGGACTAGCTTGAACACCGGGGAGCTGTTTTTT; CDR3aa: CASSPRTSLNTGELFF
v_gene: TRBV7-9; d_gene: -; j_gene: TRBJ2-7; abundance: -; CDR3nt: TGTGCCAGCAGCCCCAGACAGCCGGGCACCTACGAGCAGTACTTC; CDR3aa: CASSPRQPGTYEQYF
v_gene: TRBV6-4; d_gene: -; j_gene: TRBJ1-3; abundance: -; CDR3nt: TGTGCCAGCTATCAAGGGACTCCCGGAAACACCATATATTTT; CDR3aa: CASYQGTPGNTIYF
v_gene: TRBV27; d_gene: TRBD1; j_gene: TRBJ2-5; abundance: -; CDR3nt: TGTGCCAGCAGTTCGGGACAGGGGGCTATAGAGACCCAGTACTTC; CDR3aa: CASSSGQGAIETQYF
v_gene: TRBV27; d_gene: -; j_gene: TRBJ2-1; abundance: once; CDR3nt: TGTGCCAGCAGTCCGATCGAGAAAGACAATGAGCAGTTCTTC; CDR3aa: CASSPIEKDNEQFF
v_gene: TRBV28; d_gene: -; j_gene: TRBJ2-7; abundance: -; CDR3nt: TGTGCCAGCATAGGCAGCTTCTCCTACGAGCAGTACTTC; CDR3aa: CASIGSFSYEQYF
v_gene: TRBV27; d_gene: -; j_gene: TRBJ1-1; abundance: -; CDR3nt: TGTGCCAGTGCAACAGGTGGGACTGAAGCTTTCTTT; CDR3aa: CASATGGTEAFF
v_gene: TRBV19; d_gene: -; j_gene: TRBJ1-2; abundance: once; CDR3nt: TGTGCCAGTAGTATGGGGGCAGCCTATGGCTACACCTTC; CDR3aa: CASSMGAAYGYTF
v_gene: TRBV11-2; d_gene: -; j_gene: TRBJ2-1; abundance: -; CDR3nt: TGTGCCAGCAGCTTATCGGTCCTATCCGCCTACAATGAGCAGTTCTTC; CDR3aa: CASSLSVLSAYNEQFF
v_gene: TRBV7-6; d_gene: -; j_gene: TRBJ2-7; abundance: -; CDR3nt: TGTGCCAGCAGCCCTAACGAGGGATACGAGCAGTACTTC; CDR3aa: CASSPNEGYEQYF
v_gene: TRBV28; d_gene: -; j_gene: TRBJ2-5; abundance: -; CDR3nt: TGTGCCAGCAGTTTATCTAGCAGCACGGAGACCCAGTACTTC; CDR3aa: CASSLSSSTETQYF
v_gene: TRBV29-1; d_gene: TRBD2; j_gene: TRBJ2-1; abundance: -; CDR3nt: TGCAGCGTTGATAGACTAGCGGTCTACAATGAGCAGTTCTTC; CDR3aa: CSVDRLAVYNEQFF
v_gene: TRBV5-4; d_gene: TRBD2; j_gene: TRBJ2-3; abundance: -; CDR3nt: TGTGCCAGCAGCTTGGCCGGGAGCGGGAGGCCTTATACCACAGATACGCAGTATTTT; CDR3aa: CASSLAGSGRPYTTDTQYF
v_gene: TRBV2; d_gene: -; j_gene: TRBJ2-4; abundance: -; CDR3nt: TGTGCCAGCAGGCTTGGGGTAGCGTTGATGGTAGACAAAAACATTCAGTACTTC; CDR3aa: CASRLGVALMVDKNIQYF
v_gene: TRBV5-1; d_gene: -; j_gene: TRBJ2-2; abundance: -; CDR3nt: TGCGCCAGCAGCTTGGAGTCTTCCGGGGAGCTGTTTTTT; CDR3aa: CASSLESSGELFF
v_gene: TRBV5-1; d_gene: TRBD1; j_gene: TRBJ1-4; abundance: -; CDR3nt: TGCGCCAGCAGCGAACGGACAGGGGGCGCGACTAATGAAAAACTGTTTTTT; CDR3aa: CASSERTGGATNEKLFF
v_gene: TRBV4-1; d_gene: TRBD2; j_gene: TRBJ2-2; abundance: -; CDR3nt: TGCGCCAGCAGCCAAGCAGCGGGAGGTCCCACGAGGACCGGGGAGCTGTTTTTT; CDR3aa: CASSQAAGGPTRTGELFF
v_gene: TRBV5-4; d_gene: TRBD2; j_gene: TRBJ2-3; abundance: -; CDR3nt: TGTGCCAGCAGCTTCCTAGGAGCGGGAGTTCCAGATACGCAGTATTTT; CDR3aa: CASSFLGAGVPDTQYF
v_gene: TRBV11-2; d_gene: -; j_gene: TRBJ1-5; abundance: -; CDR3nt: TGTGCCAGCAGCTTAGCGGTTCTAGGGCCCCAGCATTTT; CDR3aa: CASSLAVLGPQHF
v_gene: TRBV4-1; d_gene: TRBD2; j_gene: TRBJ2-1; abundance: -; CDR3nt: TGCGCCAGCAGCAAAGATAGCGGGGGCAACAATGAGCAGTTCTTC; CDR3aa: CASSKDSGGNNEQFF
v_gene: TRBV11-2; d_gene: TRBD2; j_gene: TRBJ2-7; abundance: -; CDR3nt: TGTGCCAGCAGCTTAGGCGGGAGCTCCTACGAGCAGTACTTC; CDR3aa: CASSLGGSSYEQYF
v_gene: TRBV28; d_gene: TRBD1; j_gene: TRBJ1-5; abundance: -; CDR3nt: TGTGCCAGCAGTCTGGAGACAGGGGGACATCAGCCCCAGCATTTT; CDR3aa: CASSLETGGHQPQHF
v_gene: TRBV7-6; d_gene: -; j_gene: TRBJ1-4; abundance: -; CDR3nt: TGTGCCAGCAGCTTAGAAAGTGGCGCGAATGAAAAACTGTTTTTT; CDR3aa: CASSLESGANEKLFF
v_gene: TRBV27; d_gene: -; j_gene: TRBJ1-5; abundance: -; CDR3nt: TGTGCCAGCAGTTCGACACAGGAGGGGTCCCAGCATTTT; CDR3aa: CASSSTQEGSQHF
v_gene: TRBV5-4; d_gene: -; j_gene: TRBJ2-6; abundance: -; CDR3nt: TGTGCCAGCAGCCAAAACAGTCACGGGGAATCTGGGGCCAACGTCCTGACTTTC; CDR3aa: CASSQNSHGESGANVLTF
v_gene: TRBV7-9; d_gene: -; j_gene: TRBJ2-3; abundance: once; CDR3nt: TGTGCCAGCAGCTTTCCTAGCGCCCCAGATACGCAGTATTTT; CDR3aa: CASSFPSAPDTQYF
v_gene: TRBV5-4; d_gene: TRBD1; j_gene: TRBJ1-2; abundance: -; CDR3nt: TGTGCCAGCAGCCCCGGGACAGGGGTATATGGCTACACCTTC; CDR3aa: CASSPGTGVYGYTF
v_gene: TRBV28; d_gene: TRBD2; j_gene: TRBJ2-7; abundance: -; CDR3nt: TGTGCCAGCAGTCCGCCGTTTTGGCGGGAGAACTACGAGCAGTACTTC; CDR3aa: CASSPPFWRENYEQYF
v_gene: TRBV28; d_gene: -; j_gene: TRBJ2-2; abundance: -; CDR3nt: TGTGCCAGCACCGTCTCCGGGGAGCTGTTTTTT; CDR3aa: CASTVSGELFF
v_gene: TRBV5-1; d_gene: -; j_gene: TRBJ1-5; abundance: -; CDR3nt: TGCGCCAGCAGCTTGGTAGGAGAGGGTTTCGATAGCAATCAGCCCCAGCATTTT; CDR3aa: CASSLVGEGFDSNQPQHF
v_gene: TRBV7-9; d_gene: TRBD1; j_gene: TRBJ1-1; abundance: -; CDR3nt: TGTGCCAGCAGCCCGAGGGGACAGCTCATGAACACTGAAGCTTTCTTT; CDR3aa: CASSPRGQLMNTEAFF
v_gene: TRBV27; d_gene: TRBD1; j_gene: TRBJ2-7; abundance: once; CDR3nt: TGTGCCAGCAGCGAAGGGACAGGGGGAAGCGAGCAGTACTTC; CDR3aa: CASSEGTGGSEQYF
v_gene: TRBV5-1; d_gene: TRBD2; j_gene: TRBJ2-5; abundance: -; CDR3nt: TGCGCCAGCAGCGGTACTAGCGGGAGTCTGGAGACCCAGTACTTC; CDR3aa: CASSGTSGSLETQYF
v_gene: TRBV6-1; d_gene: -; j_gene: TRBJ2-7; abundance: once; CDR3nt: TGTGCCAGCAGTGACGGTGAGTTAGGCTACGAGCAGTACTTC; CDR3aa: CASSDGELGYEQYF
v_gene: TRBV28; d_gene: -; j_gene: TRBJ1-1; abundance: once; CDR3nt: TGTGCCAGCAGTCTGAGGGTTGGAGTTAGGGCTGAAGCTTTCTTT; CDR3aa: CASSLRVGVRAEAFF
v_gene: TRBV7-6; d_gene: TRBD1; j_gene: TRBJ1-4; abundance: -; CDR3nt: TGTGCCAGCAGCGGGGGGACAGCAACTAATGAAAAACTGTTTTTT; CDR3aa: CASSGGTATNEKLFF
v_gene: TRBV27; d_gene: -; j_gene: TRBJ2-1; abundance: -; CDR3nt: TGTGCCAGCAGTTGGGGGAATGAGCAGTTCTTC; CDR3aa: CASSWGNEQFF
v_gene: TRBV20-1; d_gene: -; j_gene: TRBJ2-7; abundance: -; CDR3nt: TGCAGTGCTCGGCAACTCGAGCAGTACTTC; CDR3aa: CSARQLEQYF